This note documents a single T cell receptor (beta chain) sequence. Libraries were prepared by immunoSEQ multiplex PCR; TCRdb keeps only in-frame clonotypes and omits some of them. The sample contains some 48,000 clones, 85% to 95% of which appear only once. These data belong to a study of control samples from healthy donors and cancer patients. V lost 1 base, J lost 6 bases, and 15 bases lay in between. Germline-derived CDR1 and CDR2 are SEHNR and FQNEAQ (reference sequence). The length of the CDR3 is 15 residues. Sequencing input: PBMCs. The receptor comes from a woman aged 45 to 65 with head and neck cancer. This sequence joins TRBV7-9 and TRBJ2-5, with D perhaps matching TRBD1 or TRBD2 (7 bases each). The DNA for the CDR3 is TGTGCCAGCAGCTTAGGCAGGGGGGGAAAAAAGACCCAGTACTTC. Translation gives CASSLGRGGKKTQYF.